Detailed here is one TCR beta chain. Its antigen remains unknown. The protocol was immunoSEQ multiplex PCR, while the TCRdb copy is restricted to in-frame clones and leaves out a portion. The repertoire holds approximately 86,000 clones, over 80% seen once, with around 9.1% in the top ten. This entry belongs to a study of radiation and T cells in renal cell carcinoma. The time point: blood 4 weeks post-SBRT, at nephrectomy. The sample's treatment: 15 Gy SBRT to primary tumor, nephrectomy 4 weeks later. CDR1 is LNHDA and CDR2 is SQIVND in the germline V gene (reference sequence). The CDR3 runs to 14 residues. V lost 3 bases and J 4 bases, leaving 9 bases between the germline ends. Findings and limits, study-wide: Pretreatment tumor biopsies were lacking, so baseline clonotypes are unknown.

The chain couples TRBV19 to TRBJ2-2, with a possible D match to TRBD2 (6 bases). The sequences come from blood, collected from a patient whose treatment included radiotherapy and nephrectomy. The origin of this receptor is a man between 50 and 59 years old with renal cell carcinoma. The CDR3 here is CASSIAGSTGELFF. In DNA, the CDR3 is TGTGCCAGTAGTATCGCGGGGTCCACCGGGGAGCTGTTTTTT.